The text below deals with one TCR beta chain. Data came from immunoSEQ multiplex PCR; TCRdb stores just in-frame clones and leaves some out. The profile shows under 70,000 clones, about 82% of them singletons. This entry is derived from a study of blood T cell repertoires in COVID-19. Study details: Nucleic acid was either cDNA or gDNA, and it came from T cells, B-cell-depleted T cells, or PBMCs.

The origin of this receptor is a human donor in a cohort sampled during active COVID-19. Sequenced: peripheral blood.

CDR3 coding DNA: TGTGCCAGCAGTCTGGACAGGGGCTACGAGCAGTACTTC. Residues: CASSLDRGYEQYF. V is TRBV27 and J is TRBJ2-7; 9 nucleotides agree with TRBD1. This CDR3 contains 13 residues. The germline V gene has CDR1 MNHEY and CDR2 SMNVEV (reference sequence). V lost 5 bases and J lost 3; bases outside the gene matches: 2.